Below are 12 T cell receptor beta chains sequenced from a single sample in a study of CD8 T cells in ankylosing spondylitis. TCRdb used MiXCR to reprocess the 5' RACE reads, holding one entry per CDR3 protein. The sample shows a few hundred thousand distinct CDR3 sequences, about 10% of them seen only once. The material sequenced was blood, either unsorted or a sorted T cell fraction (not recorded which). The receptor source for this set is a male donor with ankylosing spondylitis or in good health (not recorded which).

This clonotype was counted a few times. The V and J genes are TRBV7-6 and TRBJ1-1; 7 bases fit TRBD1. CDR1 and CDR2 from the germline V gene are SGHVS and FNYEAQ. The CDR3 length is 14 residues. The trim removed 2 bases at V and 10 bases at J, leaving 10 bases unmatched. CDR3 DNA: TGTGCCAGCAGCTTACTAGGGCAGGGGGGTGCAGCTTTCTTT. Its translation is CASSLLGQGGAAFF.

To note about this clonotype: A much more abundant neighbour one base away suggests this may be a read error. The chain uses TRBV6-2 or TRBV6-3 and TRBJ1-2, with 8 nucleotides matching TRBD1. This CDR3 has 14 amino acids. CDR1 and CDR2 (germline): MNHEY, SVGEGT. The CDR3 loop is CANSRTGRNYGYTF. In DNA, the CDR3 is TGTGCCAACAGTCGGACAGGGAGGAACTATGGCTACACCTTC.

This clonotype was observed a few times. The CDR3 sequence: CASSQRPGQGRDIQYF. In DNA form, the CDR3 reads TGCGCCAGCAGCCAACGTCCGGGACAGGGGAGAGACATTCAGTACTTC. This chain joins TRBV4-1 and TRBJ2-4; 10 bases are a match to TRBD1. The CDR3 covers 16 residues. CDR1 MGHRA and CDR2 YSYEKL come from the germline V gene. V gave up 2 bases and J gave up 8 bases; unmatched junction bases: 9.

The rearrangement joins TRBV29-1 to TRBJ2-7, with a tentative D call TRBD2 (5 bases). The CDR3 loop spans 14 amino acids. CDR1 and CDR2 (germline): SQVTM, ANQGSEA. Trimming took off 4 bases at V and 6 bases at J, with 19 bases between the two ends. This CDR3 reads CSVVGDGESGEQYF. As DNA, the CDR3 is TGCAGCGTTGTGGGTGATGGGGAGTCTGGCGAGCAGTACTTC.

The chain uses TRBV20-1 and TRBJ2-5, with 10 bases fitting TRBD2. Germline assignment: CDR1 DFQATT and CDR2 SNEGSKA (reference sequence). Losses at the gene ends were 7 bases for V and 5 bases for J; bases not matched to a gene: 16. CDR3 size: 16 residues. CDR3 coding DNA: TGCAGTGTTAGCCCACTAGTAGCGGGGGGCAGGGAGACCCAGTACTTC. This gives the protein CSVSPLVAGGRETQYF.

In this sample, this clonotype turned up many times. This rearrangement joins TRBV5-1 to TRBJ2-7; 7 bases fit TRBD1. The CDR3 totals 14 residues. The V gene end was trimmed by 3 bases and the J gene end by 3 bases; junction bases not matched to a gene: 6. From germline, CDR1 is SGHRS and CDR2 YFSETQ. CDR3 amino acids: CASSSGQLGYEQYF. In nucleotides, the CDR3 is TGCGCCAGCAGCTCGGGACAGTTAGGCTACGAGCAGTACTTC.

This rearrangement joins TRBV28 to TRBJ2-1, with D unresolved. The germline V gene has CDR1 MDHEN and CDR2 SYDVKM. The CDR3 consists of 14 residues. V was trimmed by 3 bases and J by 0 bases, leaving 6 bases between them. The chain's CDR3 is CASSFGFSYNEQFF. CDR3 sequence (DNA): TGTGCCAGCAGTTTTGGGTTCTCCTACAATGAGCAGTTCTTC.

This clonotype was recorded many times. The chain uses TRBV29-1 and TRBJ2-2; 9 nucleotides line up with TRBD1. Trimming took 4 bases from V and 4 from J; bases not matched to a gene: 7. Germline lookup yields CDR1 SQVTM and CDR2 ANQGSEA. This CDR3 region has 15 residues. The CDR3 DNA is TGCAGCGTTGTCCGACAGGGGGGTGGCACCGGGGAGCTGTTTTTT. Translation: CSVVRQGGGTGELFF.

The chain uses TRBV6-5 and TRBJ1-1, with TRBD1 identical over 7 bases. This CDR3 has 16 residues. Germline CDR1 is MNHEY and CDR2 is SVGAGI. V dropped 2 bases and J dropped 0; count of bases not matched to a gene: 6. CDR3 region: CASSYGTVLMNTEAFF. The CDR3 nucleotides are TGTGCCAGCAGTTACGGGACAGTTCTTATGAACACTGAAGCTTTCTTT.

This sequence joins TRBV5-6 and TRBJ1-1; possible D gene TRBD1, 6 bases. Germline CDR1 SGHDT, CDR2 YYEEEE. The germline V and J ends were trimmed by 4 bases and 9 bases, with 19 bases remaining between them. This CDR3 is built from 14 residues. CDR3 in amino acids: CASSAWATGRKAFF. CDR3 in DNA: TGTGCCAGCAGCGCATGGGCGACAGGCCGAAAAGCTTTCTTT.

Of note for this clonotype: Being one base from a much bigger clone, this may be a read error. The chain recombines TRBV10-3 with TRBJ1-2; D is unresolved. Per germline, CDR1 ENHRY and CDR2 SYGVKD. The CDR3 has 15 amino acids. This CDR3 reads CAISTPQTGNYDYTF. The CDR3 bases are TGTGCCATCAGCACGCCCCAGACTGGTAACTATGACTACACCTTC.

The chain links TRBV28 to TRBJ1-2; D remains ambiguous. V lost 7 bases and J lost 7, with 10 bases in between. The CDR3 is 11 residues long. Germline values: CDR1 MDHEN, CDR2 SYDVKM. The CDR3 reads CASTGSLGYTF. CDR3 in DNA: TGTGCCAGCACCGGGTCGCTTGGCTACACCTTC.